This T cell receptor beta chain came from a study of Ad26.COV2.S vaccination and SARS-CoV-2 variants. Study-level background: Once or twice, 56 days apart, Ad26.COV2.S was delivered intramuscularly.

On this clone itself: Antigen: not known.

Points from the study as a whole: Marked by substantial breadth, spike-specific CD8+ and CD4+ T cell responses were reportedly seen after vaccination. The study found higher spike-specific TCR breadth in vaccine than placebo recipients.

Sample treatment: roughly 18 received Ad26.COV2.S at low or high dose, single or two shots; about 5 received placebo; per-sample allocation not given. Samples came from day 63 after the first vaccine or placebo injection. Libraries were prepared by immunoSEQ multiplex PCR; TCRdb keeps only in-frame clonotypes and omits some of them. The table lists hundreds of thousands of clones, 89% of them singletons, with about 1.5% in the top ten. The source of this sequence is a person between 18 and 59 years old who received the Ad26.COV2.S COVID-19 vaccine or a placebo. The sample in question was peripheral blood, obtained in a trial of Ad26.COV2.S vaccine versus placebo.

CDR3 DNA: TGTGCCTGGTTCTCAGGGACAGGGAGTAGGGCCGGGGAGCTGTTTTTT. Residues: CAWFSGTGSRAGELFF. The J gene is TRBJ2-2, the V gene TRBV30; 9 bases map to TRBD1. The CDR3 is 16 residues long. CDR1 GTSNPN and CDR2 SVGIG come from the germline V gene (reference sequence). Trimming cost V 5 bases and J 6 bases; bases outside gene matches: 13.